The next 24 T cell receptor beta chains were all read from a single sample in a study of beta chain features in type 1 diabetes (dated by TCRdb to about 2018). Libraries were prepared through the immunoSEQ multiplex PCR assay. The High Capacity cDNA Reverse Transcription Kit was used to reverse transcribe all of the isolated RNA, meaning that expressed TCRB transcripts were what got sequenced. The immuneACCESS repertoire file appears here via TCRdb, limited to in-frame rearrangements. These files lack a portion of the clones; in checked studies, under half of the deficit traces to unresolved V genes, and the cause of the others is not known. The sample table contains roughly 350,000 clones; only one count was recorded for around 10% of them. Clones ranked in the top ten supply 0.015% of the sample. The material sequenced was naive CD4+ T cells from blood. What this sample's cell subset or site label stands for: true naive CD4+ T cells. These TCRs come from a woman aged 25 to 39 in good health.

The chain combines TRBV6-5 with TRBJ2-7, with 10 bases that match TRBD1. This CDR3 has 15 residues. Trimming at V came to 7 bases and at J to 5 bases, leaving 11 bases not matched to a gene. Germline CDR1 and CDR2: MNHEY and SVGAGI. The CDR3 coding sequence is TGTGCCAGCAACAAGCCCGGGACAGGGGATGACGAGCAGTACTTC. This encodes CASNKPGTGDDEQYF.

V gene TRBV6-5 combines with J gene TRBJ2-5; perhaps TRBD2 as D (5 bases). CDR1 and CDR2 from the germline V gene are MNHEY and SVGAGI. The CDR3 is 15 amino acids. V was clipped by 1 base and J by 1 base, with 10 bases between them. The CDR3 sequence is CASSYLGESQETQYF. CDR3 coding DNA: TGTGCCAGCAGTTACTTGGGAGAGAGCCAAGAGACCCAGTACTTC.

CDR3 in DNA: TGTGCCAGCAGCCAAAGACAGGGGGCTTGGGAGACCCAGTACTTC. It encodes CASSQRQGAWETQYF. The chain carries TRBV7-2 and TRBJ2-5; 10 positions agree with TRBD1. This CDR3 is 15 amino acids long. Germline-derived CDR1 and CDR2 are SGHTA and FQGNSA. V shed 5 bases, J shed 5 bases, and the junction held 8 bases outside the gene matches.

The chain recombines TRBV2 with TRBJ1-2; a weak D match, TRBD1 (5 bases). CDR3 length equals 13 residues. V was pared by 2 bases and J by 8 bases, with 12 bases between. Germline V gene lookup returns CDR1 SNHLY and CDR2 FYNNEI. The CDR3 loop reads CASSENNRRGYTF. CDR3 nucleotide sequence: TGTGCCAGCAGTGAAAACAACAGGAGAGGCTACACCTTC. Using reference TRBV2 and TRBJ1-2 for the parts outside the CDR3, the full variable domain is EPEVTQTPSHQVTQMGQEVILRCVPISNHLYFYWYRQILGQKVEFLVSFYNNEISEKSEIFDDQFSVERPDGSNFTLKIRSTKLEDSAMYFCASSENNRRGYTFGSGTRLTVV.

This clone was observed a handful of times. The CDR3 sequence is CASNPGLAYNEQFF. CDR3 coding DNA: TGTGCCAGCAATCCGGGACTAGCATACAATGAGCAGTTCTTC. The rearrangement uses TRBV27 and TRBJ2-1, with 9 bases that match TRBD2. The CDR3 consists of 14 residues. Germline trimming cut 7 bases from V and 4 bases from J; bases unmatched to any gene: 5. From germline, CDR1 is MNHEY and CDR2 SMNVEV (reference sequence).

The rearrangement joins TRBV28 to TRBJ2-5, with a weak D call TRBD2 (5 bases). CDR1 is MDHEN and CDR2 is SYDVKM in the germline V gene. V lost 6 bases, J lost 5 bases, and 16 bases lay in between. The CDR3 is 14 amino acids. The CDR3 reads CASRLQSQRETQYF. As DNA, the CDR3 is TGTGCCAGCAGACTACAGAGTCAGCGGGAGACCCAGTACTTC.

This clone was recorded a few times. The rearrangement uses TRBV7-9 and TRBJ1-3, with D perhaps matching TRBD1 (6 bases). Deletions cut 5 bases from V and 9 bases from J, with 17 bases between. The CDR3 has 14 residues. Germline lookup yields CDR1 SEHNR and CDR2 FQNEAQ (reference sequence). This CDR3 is CASSGGGASATIYF. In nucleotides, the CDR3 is TGTGCCAGCAGCGGGGGGGGCGCGAGTGCCACCATATATTTT.

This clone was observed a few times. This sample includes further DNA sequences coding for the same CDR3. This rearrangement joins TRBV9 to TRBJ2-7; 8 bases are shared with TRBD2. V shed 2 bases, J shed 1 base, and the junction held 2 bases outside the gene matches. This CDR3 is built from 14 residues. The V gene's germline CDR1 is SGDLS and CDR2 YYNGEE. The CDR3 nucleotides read TGTGCCAGCAGCGTTTCTAGCGGGTCCTACGAGCAGTACTTC. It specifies CASSVSSGSYEQYF.

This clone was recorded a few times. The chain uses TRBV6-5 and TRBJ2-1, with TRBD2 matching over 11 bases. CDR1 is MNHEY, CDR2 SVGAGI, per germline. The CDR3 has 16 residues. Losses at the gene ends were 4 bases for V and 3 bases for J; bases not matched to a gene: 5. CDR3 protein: CASSFTSGSGYNEQFF. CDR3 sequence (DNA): TGTGCCAGCAGTTTCACTAGCGGGAGCGGCTACAATGAGCAGTTCTTC.

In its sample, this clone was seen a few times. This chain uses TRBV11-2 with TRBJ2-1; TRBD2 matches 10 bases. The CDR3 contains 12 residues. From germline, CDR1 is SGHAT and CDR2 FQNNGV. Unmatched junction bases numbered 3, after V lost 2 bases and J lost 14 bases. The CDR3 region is CASSLSSGRKFF. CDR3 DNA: TGTGCCAGCAGCTTATCTAGCGGGAGAAAGTTCTTC.

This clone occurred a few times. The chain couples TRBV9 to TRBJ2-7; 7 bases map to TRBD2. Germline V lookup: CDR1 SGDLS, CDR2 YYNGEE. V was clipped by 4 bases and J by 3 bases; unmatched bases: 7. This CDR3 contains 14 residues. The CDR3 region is CASSPYPGGYEQYF. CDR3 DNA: TGTGCCAGCAGCCCCTATCCGGGAGGCTACGAGCAGTACTTC.

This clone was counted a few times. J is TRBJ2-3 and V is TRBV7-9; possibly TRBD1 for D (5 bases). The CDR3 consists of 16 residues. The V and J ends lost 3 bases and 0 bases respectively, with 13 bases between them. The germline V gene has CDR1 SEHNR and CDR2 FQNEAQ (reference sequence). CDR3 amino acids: CASSLGRTTSTDTQYF. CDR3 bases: TGTGCCAGCAGCTTGGGGCGGACAACTAGCACAGATACGCAGTATTTT.

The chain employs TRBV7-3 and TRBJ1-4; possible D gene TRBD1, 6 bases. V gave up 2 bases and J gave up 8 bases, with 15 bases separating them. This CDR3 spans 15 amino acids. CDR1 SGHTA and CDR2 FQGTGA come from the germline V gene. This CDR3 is CASSLSGTLKEKLFF. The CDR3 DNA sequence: TGTGCCAGCAGCTTATCCGGGACACTCAAGGAAAAACTGTTTTTT.

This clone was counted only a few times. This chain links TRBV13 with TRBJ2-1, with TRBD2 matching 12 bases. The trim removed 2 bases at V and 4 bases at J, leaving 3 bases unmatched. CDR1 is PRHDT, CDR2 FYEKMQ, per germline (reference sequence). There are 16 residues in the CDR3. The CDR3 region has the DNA TGTGCCAGCAGCTTACCCGGGACTAGCGGGTACAATGAGCAGTTCTTC. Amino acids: CASSLPGTSGYNEQFF.

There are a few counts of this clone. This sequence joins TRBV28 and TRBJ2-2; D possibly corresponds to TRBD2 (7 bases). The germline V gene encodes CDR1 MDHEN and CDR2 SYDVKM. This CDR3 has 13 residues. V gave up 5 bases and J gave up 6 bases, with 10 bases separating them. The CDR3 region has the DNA TGTGCCAGCAGTGGAGGGGGGGCCGGGGAGCTGTTTTTT. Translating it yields CASSGGGAGELFF.

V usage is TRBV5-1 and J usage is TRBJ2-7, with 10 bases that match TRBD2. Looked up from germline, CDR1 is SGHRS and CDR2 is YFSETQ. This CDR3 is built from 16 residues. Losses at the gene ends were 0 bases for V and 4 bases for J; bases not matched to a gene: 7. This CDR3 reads CASSLVPLAGVYEQYF. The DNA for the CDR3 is TGCGCCAGCAGCTTGGTTCCCCTAGCGGGGGTTTACGAGCAGTACTTC.

Written as DNA, the CDR3 is TGTGCCTGGAGCGAGACAGCGAACATTCAGTACTTC. Its protein is CAWSETANIQYF. J is TRBJ2-4 and V is TRBV30, with a tentative D call TRBD1 (5 bases). The CDR3 has 12 residues. The V gene's germline CDR1 is GTSNPN and CDR2 SVGIG (reference sequence). The V and J ends lost 3 bases and 7 bases respectively, with 10 bases between them.

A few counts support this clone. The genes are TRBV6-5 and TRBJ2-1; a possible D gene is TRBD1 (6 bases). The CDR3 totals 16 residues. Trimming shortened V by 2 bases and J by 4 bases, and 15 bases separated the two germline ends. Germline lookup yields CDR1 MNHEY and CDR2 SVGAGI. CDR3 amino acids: CASSYTRTGYYNEQFF. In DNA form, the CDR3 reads TGTGCCAGCAGTTACACCCGCACAGGGTATTACAATGAGCAGTTCTTC.

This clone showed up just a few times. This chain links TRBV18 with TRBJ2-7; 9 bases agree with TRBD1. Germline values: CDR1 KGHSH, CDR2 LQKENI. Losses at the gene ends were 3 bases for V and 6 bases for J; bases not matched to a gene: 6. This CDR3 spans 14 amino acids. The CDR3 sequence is CASSPGTGRAEQYF. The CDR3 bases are TGTGCCAGCTCACCCGGGACAGGGAGGGCCGAGCAGTACTTC.

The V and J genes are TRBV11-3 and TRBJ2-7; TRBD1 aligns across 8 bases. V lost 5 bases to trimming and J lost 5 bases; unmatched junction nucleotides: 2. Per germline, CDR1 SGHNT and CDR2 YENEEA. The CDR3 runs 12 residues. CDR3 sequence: CASSRGQDEQYF. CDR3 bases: TGTGCCAGCAGCCGGGGACAGGACGAGCAGTACTTC.

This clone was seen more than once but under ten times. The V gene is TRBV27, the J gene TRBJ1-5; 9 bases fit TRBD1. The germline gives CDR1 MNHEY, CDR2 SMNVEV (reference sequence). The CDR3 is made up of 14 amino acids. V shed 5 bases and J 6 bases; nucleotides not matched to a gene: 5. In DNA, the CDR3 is TGTGCCAGCAGTCCGCGACAGGGGGGTCAGCCCCAGCATTTT. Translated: CASSPRQGGQPQHF.

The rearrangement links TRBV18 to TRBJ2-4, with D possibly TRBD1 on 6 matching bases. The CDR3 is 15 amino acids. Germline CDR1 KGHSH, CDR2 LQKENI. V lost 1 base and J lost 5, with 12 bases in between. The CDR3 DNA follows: TGTGCCAGCTCACCACTTCACAGGGAAGAAAACATTCAGTACTTC. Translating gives CASSPLHREENIQYF.

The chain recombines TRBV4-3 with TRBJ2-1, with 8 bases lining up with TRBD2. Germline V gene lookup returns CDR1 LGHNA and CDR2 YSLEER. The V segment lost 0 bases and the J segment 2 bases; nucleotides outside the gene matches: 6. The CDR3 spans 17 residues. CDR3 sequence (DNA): TGCGCCAGCAGCCAAGATCCAGCGGGAGAGGCCTACAATGAGCAGTTCTTC. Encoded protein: CASSQDPAGEAYNEQFF.

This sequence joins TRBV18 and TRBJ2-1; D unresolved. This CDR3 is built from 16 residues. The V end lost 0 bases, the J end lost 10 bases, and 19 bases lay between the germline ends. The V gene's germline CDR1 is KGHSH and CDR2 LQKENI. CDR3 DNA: TGTGCCAGCTCACCACCGGGTATAGCCGCCAATGGAGAGCAGTTCTTC. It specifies CASSPPGIAANGEQFF.